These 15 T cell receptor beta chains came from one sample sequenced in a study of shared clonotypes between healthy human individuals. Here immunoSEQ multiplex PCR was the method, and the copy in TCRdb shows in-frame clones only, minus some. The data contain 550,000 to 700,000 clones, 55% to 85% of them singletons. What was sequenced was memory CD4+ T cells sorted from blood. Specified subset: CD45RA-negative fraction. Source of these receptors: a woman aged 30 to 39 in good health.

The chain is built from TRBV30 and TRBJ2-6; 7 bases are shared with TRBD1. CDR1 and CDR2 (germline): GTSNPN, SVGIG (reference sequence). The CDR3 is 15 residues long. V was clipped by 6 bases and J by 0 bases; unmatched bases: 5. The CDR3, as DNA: TGTGCCTGTCATCCAGGGGGCTCTGGGGCCAACGTCCTGACTTTC. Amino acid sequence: CACHPGGSGANVLTF.

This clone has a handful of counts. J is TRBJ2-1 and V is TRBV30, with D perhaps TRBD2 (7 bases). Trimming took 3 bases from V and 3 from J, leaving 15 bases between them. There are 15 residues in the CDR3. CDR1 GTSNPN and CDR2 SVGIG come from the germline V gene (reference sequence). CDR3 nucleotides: TGTGCCTGGAGGCCGGGGGGCCGCTACTACAATGAGCAGTTCTTC. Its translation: CAWRPGGRYYNEQFF. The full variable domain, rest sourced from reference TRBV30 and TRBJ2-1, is SQTIHQWPATLVQPVGSPLSLECTVEGTSNPNLYWYRQAAGRGLQLLFYSVGIGQISSEVPQNLSASRPQDRQFILSSKKLLLSDSGFYLCAWRPGGRYYNEQFFGPGTRLTVL.

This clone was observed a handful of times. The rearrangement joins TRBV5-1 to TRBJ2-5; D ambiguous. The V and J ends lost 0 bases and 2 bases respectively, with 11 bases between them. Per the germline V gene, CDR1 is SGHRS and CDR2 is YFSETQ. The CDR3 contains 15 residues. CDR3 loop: CASSLVRQTQETQYF. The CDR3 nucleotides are TGCGCCAGCAGCTTGGTTCGGCAGACACAAGAGACCCAGTACTTC.

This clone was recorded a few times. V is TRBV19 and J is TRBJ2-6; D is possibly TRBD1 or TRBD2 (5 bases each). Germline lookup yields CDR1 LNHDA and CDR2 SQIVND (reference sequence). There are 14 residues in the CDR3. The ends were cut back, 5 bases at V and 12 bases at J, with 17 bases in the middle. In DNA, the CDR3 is TGTGCCAGTAGTGTTTCCGGGACGGACCTCGTCCTGACTTTC. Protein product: CASSVSGTDLVLTF.

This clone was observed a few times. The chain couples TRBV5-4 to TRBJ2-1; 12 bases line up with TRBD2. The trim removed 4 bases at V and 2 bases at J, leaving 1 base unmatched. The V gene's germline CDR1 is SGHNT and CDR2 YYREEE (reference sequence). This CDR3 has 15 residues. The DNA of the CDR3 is TGTGCCAGCAGCAGACTAGCGGGAGCCTACAATGAGCAGTTCTTC. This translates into CASSRLAGAYNEQFF.

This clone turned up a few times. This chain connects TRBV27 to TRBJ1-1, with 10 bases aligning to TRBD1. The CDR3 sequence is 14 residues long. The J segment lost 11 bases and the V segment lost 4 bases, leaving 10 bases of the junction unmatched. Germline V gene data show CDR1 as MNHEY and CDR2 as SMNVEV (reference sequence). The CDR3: CASSSDRTGGGAFF. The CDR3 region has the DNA TGTGCCAGCAGTTCCGACCGGACAGGGGGGGGCGCTTTCTTT.

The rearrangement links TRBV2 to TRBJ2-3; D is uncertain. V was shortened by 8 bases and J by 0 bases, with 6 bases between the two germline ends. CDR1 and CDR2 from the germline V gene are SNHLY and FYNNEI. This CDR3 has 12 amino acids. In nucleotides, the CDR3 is TGTGCCAGCGGGTATAGCACAGATACGCAGTATTTT. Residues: CASGYSTDTQYF.

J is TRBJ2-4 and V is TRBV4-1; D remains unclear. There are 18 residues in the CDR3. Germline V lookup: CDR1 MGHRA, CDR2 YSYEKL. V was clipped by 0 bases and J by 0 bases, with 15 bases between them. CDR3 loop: CASSQDSSASPAKNIQYF. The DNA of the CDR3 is TGCGCCAGCAGCCAAGATTCATCAGCATCCCCAGCCAAAAACATTCAGTACTTC.

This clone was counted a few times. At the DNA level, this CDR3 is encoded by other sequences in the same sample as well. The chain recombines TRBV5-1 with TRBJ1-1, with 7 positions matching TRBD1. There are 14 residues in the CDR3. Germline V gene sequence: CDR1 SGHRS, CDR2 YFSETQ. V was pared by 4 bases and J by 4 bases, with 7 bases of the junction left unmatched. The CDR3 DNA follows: TGCGCCAGCAGCGAGGGGGCCGAGGGCACTGAAGCTTTCTTT. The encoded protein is CASSEGAEGTEAFF.

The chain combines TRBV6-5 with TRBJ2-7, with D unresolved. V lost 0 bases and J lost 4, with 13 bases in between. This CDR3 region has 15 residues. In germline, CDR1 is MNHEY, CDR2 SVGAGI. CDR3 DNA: TGTGCCAGCAGTTACTCGTTTCTAGGCGGATACGAGCAGTACTTC. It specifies CASSYSFLGGYEQYF.

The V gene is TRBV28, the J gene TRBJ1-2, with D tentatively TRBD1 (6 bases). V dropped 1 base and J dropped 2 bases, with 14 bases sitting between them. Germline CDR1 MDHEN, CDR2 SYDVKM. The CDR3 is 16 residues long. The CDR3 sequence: CASSLFLRGANYGYTF. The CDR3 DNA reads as TGTGCCAGCAGTTTATTTCTTAGGGGGGCGAACTATGGCTACACCTTC.

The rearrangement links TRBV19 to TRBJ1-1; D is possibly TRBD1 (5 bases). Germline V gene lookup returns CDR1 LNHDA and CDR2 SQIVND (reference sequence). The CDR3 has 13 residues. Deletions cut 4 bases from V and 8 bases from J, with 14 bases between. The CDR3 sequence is CASSTTLRGEAFF. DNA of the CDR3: TGTGCCAGTAGTACGACCCTCCGGGGGGAAGCTTTCTTT.

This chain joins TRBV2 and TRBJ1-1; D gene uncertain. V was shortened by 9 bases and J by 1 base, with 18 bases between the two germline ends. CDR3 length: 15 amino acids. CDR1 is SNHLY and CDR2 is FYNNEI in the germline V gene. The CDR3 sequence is CASREEGGKNTEAFF. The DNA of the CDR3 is TGTGCCAGTAGGGAGGAGGGCGGAAAGAACACTGAAGCTTTCTTT. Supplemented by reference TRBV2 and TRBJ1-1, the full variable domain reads EPEVTQTPSHQVTQMGQEVILRCVPISNHLYFYWYRQILGQKVEFLVSFYNNEISEKSEIFDDQFSVERPDGSNFTLKIRSTKLEDSAMYFCASREEGGKNTEAFFGQGTRLTVV.

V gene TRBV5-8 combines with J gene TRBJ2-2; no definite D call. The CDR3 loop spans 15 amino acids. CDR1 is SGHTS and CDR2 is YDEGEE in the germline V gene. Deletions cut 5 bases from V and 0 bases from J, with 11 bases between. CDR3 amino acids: CASSRPAANTGELFF. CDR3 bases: TGTGCCAGCAGTCGGCCCGCCGCGAACACCGGGGAGCTGTTTTTT.

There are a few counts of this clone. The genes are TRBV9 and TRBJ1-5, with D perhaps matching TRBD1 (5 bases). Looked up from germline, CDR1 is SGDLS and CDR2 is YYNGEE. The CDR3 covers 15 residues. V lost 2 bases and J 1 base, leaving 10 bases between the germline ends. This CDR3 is CASSVGPLSNQPQHF. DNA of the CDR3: TGTGCCAGCAGCGTGGGACCGTTAAGCAATCAGCCCCAGCATTTT.